This TCR beta chain was sequenced during a study of shared clonotypes between healthy human individuals. Study findings and constraints: Some naive CD4 clonotypes, 4% to 6%, turned up in common across several donors. Estimated richness values were generally larger in naive subsets than in memory subsets.

The method was immunoSEQ multiplex PCR; TCRdb's version includes in-frame clones alone and lacks a portion of them. The sample lists approximately 350,000 clones, around two thirds seen once, with 10% in the top ten. Details on this clone: Its target is unknown.

The germline V gene encodes CDR1 LGHNA and CDR2 YNFKEQ. This CDR3 contains 13 residues. V shed 5 bases and J shed 12 bases, with 20 bases lying between them. Study donors comprised healthy, HIV-negative adults devoid of recent acute infection or vaccination. The chain carries TRBV4-2 and TRBJ2-7, with unresolved D. This receptor was obtained from a man aged 30-40 years in good health. Sequenced input: memory CD4+ T cells sorted from blood. Regarding subset: CD45RA-negative fraction. CDR3 residues: CASSYALGPTGYF. The CDR3 bases are TGTGCCAGCAGCTATGCCCTCGGGCCAACGGGGTACTTC.